The clone carrying this T cell receptor beta chain was recorded at least ten times. Its antigen is not identified. 5'RACE with 10-nucleotide random UMIs produced the cDNA. TCRdb itself ran the 5' RACE reads through MiXCR, one entry per CDR3 protein. The sample holds approximately 130,000 distinct CDR3 sequences, around 3% seen once. PBMCs stored at -80 C, numbering 2 million, were the origin of the unsorted libraries. The V end was cut by 7 bases, the J end by 7 bases, with 11 bases between. This CDR3 region has 11 residues. In germline, CDR1 is SGHRS, CDR2 YFSETQ. The data are from a study of neurological immune-mediated disorders. Whole-study findings and limits: Multiple sclerosis, the disease with the least TCR clonal expansion, fell below healthy controls, whereas HTLV-1-associated myelopathy showed the most. As far as clinical or MRI features were concerned, none was associated with the multiple sclerosis repertoire cluster.

The sequenced material came from PBMCs. The clonotype comes from a woman aged 25 to 39 with multiple sclerosis. The chain has TRBV5-1 and TRBJ1-1; a possible D gene is TRBD1 (5 bases). CDR3 in amino acids: CASSGGVEAFF. CDR3 bases: TGCGCCAGCTCTGGGGGGGTTGAAGCTTTCTTT.